The present TCR beta chain was sequenced within a study of cytomegalovirus exposure and HLA in healthy donors. Study details: A later analysis reported the 100 to 150 validation repertoires used the same platform as the roughly 700 first-cohort repertoires.

Concerning this clone itself: Its matching antigen is unknown.

Germline V CDR1 and CDR2: SQVTM, ANQGSEA. The CDR3 covers 13 residues. V lost 7 bases, J lost 9 bases, and 9 bases stayed unmatched. Profiled with immunoSEQ multiplex PCR; TCRdb holds only in-frame clones, not every one. The sample lists about 200,000 clones, roughly 82% occurring once. Whole-study results and caveats: The TCR clusters that emerged in the first cohort tended, a later analysis found, to co-occur in the 110 or so validation repertoires.

The donors formed part of the approximately 130-subject validation cohort, distinct from the roughly 620-subject first cohort. The sample comprised PBMCs. The sequence derives from a woman in her 30s in good health and CMV-seropositive. This chain joins TRBV29-1 and TRBJ2-7; 13 bases are a match to TRBD2. The CDR3 is CSAGLAGRVPQYF. CDR3 in DNA: TGCAGCGCGGGACTAGCGGGAAGGGTGCCGCAGTACTTC.